This TCR beta chain was identified in a study of T cell repertoires in cytomegalovirus infection. In the study overall: Through public TCR beta signatures, both CMV infection and matching HLA type were indicated.

This clonotype was detected only a few times. The antigen is not known. TCRdb independently ran MiXCR on the reads; one entry per CDR3 protein. The table lists 80,000 to 130,000 distinct CDR3 sequences, 20% to 30% of them singletons. Broader study findings: People with CMV and the relevant HLA were identified by cumulative public TCR beta family frequency. Ex vivo, HLA-C-restricted CMV-specific TCR beta clonotypes prevailed over the rest of the response.

The ends were cut back, 6 bases at V and 2 bases at J, with 13 bases in the middle. This CDR3 has 14 amino acids. The rearrangement links TRBV12-3 or TRBV12-4 to TRBJ2-5; D possibly corresponds to TRBD1 (6 bases). The sequencing input was CD8+ T cells from PBMCs. This clonotype originated in a human donor in good health (CMV status not recorded). Some clones in this sample may be carry-over from other donors' samples. In DNA, the CDR3 is TGTGCCAGCAGCCCTTACAGGGTACAAGAGACCCAGTACTTC. This sequence encodes CASSPYRVQETQYF.